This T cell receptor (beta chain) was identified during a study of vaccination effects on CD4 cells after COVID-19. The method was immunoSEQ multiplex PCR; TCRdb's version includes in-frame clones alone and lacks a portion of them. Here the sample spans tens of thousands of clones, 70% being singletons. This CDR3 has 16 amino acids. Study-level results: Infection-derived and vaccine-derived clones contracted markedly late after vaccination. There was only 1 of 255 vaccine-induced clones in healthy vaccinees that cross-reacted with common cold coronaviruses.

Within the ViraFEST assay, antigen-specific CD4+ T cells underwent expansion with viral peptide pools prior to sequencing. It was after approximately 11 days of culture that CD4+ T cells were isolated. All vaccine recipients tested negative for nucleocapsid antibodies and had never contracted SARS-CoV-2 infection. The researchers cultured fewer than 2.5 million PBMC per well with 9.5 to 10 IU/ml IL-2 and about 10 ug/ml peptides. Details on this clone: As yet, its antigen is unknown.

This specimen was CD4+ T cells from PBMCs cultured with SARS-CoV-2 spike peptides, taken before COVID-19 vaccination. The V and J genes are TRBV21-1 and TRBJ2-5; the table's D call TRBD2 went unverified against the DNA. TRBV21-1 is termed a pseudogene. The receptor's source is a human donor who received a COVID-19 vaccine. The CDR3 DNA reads TGTGCCAGCAGCCTCGCGGGGCGGGAGGCCCGAGAGACCCAGTACTTC. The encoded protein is CASSLAGREARETQYF.